These T cell receptor beta chains were read from a single sample in a study of shared clonotypes between healthy human individuals. Libraries were prepared by immunoSEQ multiplex PCR; TCRdb keeps only in-frame clonotypes and omits some of them. The sample consists of 550,000 to 700,000 clones, roughly 73% of them appearing once. Sample: memory CD4+ T cells sorted from blood. These TCRs come from a woman in her 30s in good health. Each CDR3 is given with its conserved first and last residue. The D gene is left open where the match is weak. Clone size, where shown, is once, few, many, or a class for clones that have expanded.

TRBJ2-3	NA	TRBV6-7	TRBD1	TGTGCCAGCAGCACGTCCGGGACAGGCACAGATACGCAGTATTTT	CASSTSGTGTDTQYF
TRBJ2-2	NA	TRBV19	TRBD1	TGTGCCAGTTCCAGGCAGGGGGCTCTTAGGAACACCGGGGAGCTGTTTTTT	CASSRQGALRNTGELFF
TRBJ1-5	NA	TRBV11-2	NA	TGTGCCAGCAGCGTGACAGGAGGAGACAATCAGCCCCAGCATTTT	CASSVTGGDNQPQHF
TRBJ2-3	many	TRBV19	TRBD2	TGTGCCAGTAGTACCGGACTAGCAGATACGCAGTATTTT	CASSTGLADTQYF
TRBJ2-2	NA	TRBV2	NA	TGTGCCAGCAGCTACACCGGGGTGGGCGGGGAGCTGTTTTTT	CASSYTGVGGELFF
TRBJ2-2	NA	TRBV5-1	TRBD1	TGCGCCAGCAGCCCGGAGGGACAGGGAACCGGGGAGCTGTTTTTT	CASSPEGQGTGELFF
TRBJ2-7	few	TRBV7-9	TRBD1	TGTGCCAGCAGCAGATGGACAGGGGGCTACGAGCAGTACTTC	CASSRWTGGYEQYF
TRBJ2-1	few	TRBV28	TRBD2	TGTGCCAGCAGTTCGGGGACTAGCGGGATATCATTATACAATGAGCAGTTCTTC	CASSSGTSGISLYNEQFF
TRBJ2-1	NA	TRBV7-3	TRBD1	TGTGCCAGCAGCACTACAGGGGTAACCGATGAGCAGTTCTTC	CASSTTGVTDEQFF
TRBJ2-2	many	TRBV5-1	TRBD2	TGCGCCAGCAGCTGGACTAGCGGGAGTCCAAACACCGGGGAGCTGTTTTTT	CASSWTSGSPNTGELFF
TRBJ2-7	NA	TRBV11-1	NA	TGTGCCAGCAGCTTCCGGGACGGCTACTACGAGCAGTACTTC	CASSFRDGYYEQYF
TRBJ2-1	once	TRBV7-9	TRBD2	TGTGCCAGCAGCCTTGGACTAGCGGGCTACAATGAGCAGTTCTTC	CASSLGLAGYNEQFF
TRBJ2-1	NA	TRBV4-1	NA	TGCGCCAGCAGCCAAGCCCGCCGCAATGAGCAGTTCTTC	CASSQARRNEQFF
TRBJ2-1	NA	TRBV15	TRBD2	TGTGCCACCGGGACTAGCTCCTACAATGAGCAGTTCTTC	CATGTSSYNEQFF
TRBJ2-2	NA	TRBV4-2	TRBD1	TGTGCCAGCAGCCAACTTCGGACAGGGGGCCGTGGGGAGCTGTTTTTT	CASSQLRTGGRGELFF
TRBJ1-2	NA	TRBV19	NA	TGTGCCAGTAGGGCGGAGGGCCATGGCTACACCTTC	CASRAEGHGYTF
TRBJ2-3	NA	TRBV5-1	NA	TGCGCCAGCAGCTCGGGGGAGGTAACAGATACGCAGTATTTT	CASSSGEVTDTQYF
TRBJ2-7	NA	TRBV19	TRBD2	TGTGCCAGTAGTAGGACTAGCTACTACGAGCAGTACTTC	CASSRTSYYEQYF
TRBJ2-3	NA	TRBV5-1	NA	TGCGCCAGCAGCTTGGCGAGAAGCACAGATACGCAGTATTTT	CASSLARSTDTQYF
TRBJ1-3	NA	TRBV7-9	NA	TGTGCCAGCAGCCACACAGGGTCTGGAAACACCATATATTTT	CASSHTGSGNTIYF
TRBJ2-1	NA	TRBV5-1	TRBD1	TGCGCCAGCAGCTCCGGGACAGTGGGATGGAATGAGCAGTTCTTC	CASSSGTVGWNEQFF
TRBJ1-2	once	TRBV28	NA	TGTGCCAGCAGTTCCCTCCTCCTTAGGTGGTATGGCTACACCTTC	CASSSLLLRWYGYTF
TRBJ1-1	few	TRBV5-1	NA	TGCGCCAGCAGCTTGGCAGGGGATTCGAACACTGAAGCTTTCTTT	CASSLAGDSNTEAFF
TRBJ2-3	NA	TRBV29-1	TRBD2	TGCAGCGTTGAAAGACTAGCGGGAGAATGGGCCACAGATACGCAGTATTTT	CSVERLAGEWATDTQYF
TRBJ2-1	many	TRBV7-9	TRBD2	TGTGCCAGCAGCCTCCGGACCCCACTAGCGGGAGTCCTTTACCATGAGCAGTTCTTC	CASSLRTPLAGVLYHEQFF
TRBJ2-1	NA	TRBV5-1	TRBD1	TGCGCCAGCCGGGACAGAATAGGTGATGAGCAGTTCTTC	CASRDRIGDEQFF
TRBJ1-1	many	TRBV14	NA	TGTGCCAGCAGCCAAGAGAGGCTCATGAACACTGAAGCTTTCTTT	CASSQERLMNTEAFF
TRBJ2-7	NA	TRBV6-1	NA	TGTGCCAGCAGTGAAGCGGGGGTAGGATCCTACGAGCAGTACTTC	CASSEAGVGSYEQYF
TRBJ1-2	NA	TRBV7-9	TRBD1	TGTGCCAGCAGCCCTGGACAGGCAAACTATGGCTACACCTTC	CASSPGQANYGYTF
TRBJ2-5	few	TRBV27	TRBD2	TGTGCCAGCAGATTCAGCGGGGTGGCAGAGACCCAGTACTTC	CASRFSGVAETQYF
TRBJ2-7	NA	TRBV6-1	TRBD2	TGTGCCAGCAGTGTCAGCGGGACCTACGAGCAGTACTTC	CASSVSGTYEQYF
TRBJ2-7	once	TRBV6-6	TRBD2	TGTGCCAGCAGTTACTCTTGGAGCGGGAATTACGAGCAGTACTTC	CASSYSWSGNYEQYF
TRBJ2-3	NA	TRBV29-1	TRBD1	TGCAGCGTTGAAGACCCGACCCGAGGGGGCGCAGATACGCAGTATTTT	CSVEDPTRGGADTQYF
TRBJ1-3	NA	TRBV6-6	TRBD1	TGTGCCAGCAGTTACTCGACAGGGAACTCTGGAAACACCATATATTTT	CASSYSTGNSGNTIYF
TRBJ2-1	NA	TRBV4-1	TRBD2	TGCGCCAGCAGCAGAGGGATCTATAGCGGGAGACGGAACAATGAGCAGTTCTTC	CASSRGIYSGRRNNEQFF
TRBJ1-2	NA	TRBV19	TRBD1	TGTGCCAGTAGTACCACCTTAACAGGGGGCGATGGCTACACCTTC	CASSTTLTGGDGYTF
TRBJ1-1	NA	TRBV10-1	NA	TGCGCCAGCAGCCGAGAGGTGAACACTGAAGCTTTCTTT	CASSREVNTEAFF
TRBJ2-5	NA	TRBV5-1	TRBD2	TGCGCCAGCAGCTTGGGGGGGTCTAGCGGACAAGAGACCCAGTACTTC	CASSLGGSSGQETQYF
TRBJ1-2	NA	TRBV19	NA	TGTGCCAGTAGTAAGGGGGACTTATGGGGCACTTATGGCTACACCTTC	CASSKGDLWGTYGYTF
TRBJ2-5	NA	TRBV6-6	NA	TGTGCCAGCAGTTACAATCTTGGGGAGACCCAGTACTTC	CASSYNLGETQYF
TRBJ1-1	NA	TRBV18	NA	TGTGCCAGCTCACCAGTCAGGACCGCTTTCGGACAGACTGAAGCTTTCTTT	CASSPVRTAFGQTEAFF
TRBJ2-7	NA	TRBV2	TRBD2	TGTGCCAGCAGGAGGACTAGCGGGGAGACCTACGAGCAGTACTTC	CASRRTSGETYEQYF
TRBJ2-7	NA	TRBV6-1	TRBD1	TGTGCCAGCTGCATAGACCCGGGACAGAACTACGAGCAGTACTTC	CASCIDPGQNYEQYF
TRBJ1-1	once	TRBV6-5	NA	TGTGCCAGCAGTTCGTCATTGGGCATAATGAACACTGAAGCTTTCTTT	CASSSSLGIMNTEAFF
TRBJ2-7	few	TRBV7-9	TRBD2	TGTGCCAGCACCCTAGCGGGAGGGCCCCTTGAGCAGTACTTC	CASTLAGGPLEQYF
TRBJ1-1	NA	TRBV6-1	NA	TGTGCCAGCAGTCTTGAGGGAATGGTTGGCACTGAAGCTTTCTTT	CASSLEGMVGTEAFF
TRBJ2-3	NA	TRBV5-1	NA	TGCGCCAGCAGCACTGGAGGCCAATCCACAGATACGCAGTATTTT	CASSTGGQSTDTQYF
TRBJ2-1	NA	TRBV28	TRBD1	TGTGCCAGCAGGGTGTCCGGGACAGGGGGTGGCAGTGAGCAGTTCTTC	CASRVSGTGGGSEQFF